The clone carrying this T cell receptor (beta chain) was seen a few times. The sample comes from a study of post-analysis software for immune sequencing data. Unique molecular identifiers featured in each of the TCR beta cDNA libraries. TCRdb reanalysed the PCR reads using MiXCR and keeps one entry per CDR3 protein. The sample contains about 380,000 distinct CDR3 sequences, around 33% of which appear only once. The TCR was taken from a girl aged 10-17 years with multiple sclerosis. Sample: blood.

Written as DNA, the CDR3 is TGTGCCAGCAGCCAGCGGGGGGGCCGAGAGACCCAGTACTTC. Translation gives CASSQRGGRETQYF. V gene TRBV9 combines with J gene TRBJ2-5, with 10 bases fitting TRBD2. This CDR3 is built from 14 residues. Losses at the gene ends were 4 bases for V and 4 bases for J; bases not matched to a gene: 4. Germline V gene sequence: CDR1 SGDLS, CDR2 YYNGEE.